This T cell receptor (beta chain) was recorded in a study of T cells in tuberculosis. General study findings and limits: Some low-affinity tetramer-binding T cells may be absent from this sample.

After thawing and overnight rest, PBMC were stained with GMM-loaded CD1B tetramer, viability dye and anti-CD3 for sorting. C32 glucose monomycolate from Rhodococcus equi was loaded onto the CD1B tetramers. The data were produced by immunoSEQ multiplex PCR, yet TCRdb's version contains in-frame clones alone and is incomplete. Altogether approximately 60,000 clones are present, 80% to 85% being singletons, with the ten largest covering more than 10%. V lost 4 bases and J 5 bases, leaving 18 bases between the germline ends. Per the germline V gene, CDR1 is SGHRS and CDR2 is YFSETQ. CDR3 size: 15 residues.

The source is an adult woman with latent tuberculosis. V gene TRBV5-1 combines with J gene TRBJ1-1, with a tentative D call TRBD1 (6 bases). The sample consisted of CD1b-GMM tetramer-negative cells sorted from PBMCs. CDR3 DNA: TGCGCCAGCAGCCCAACCCGACAGGTGAGGACTGAAGCTTTCTTT. It translates to CASSPTRQVRTEAFF. Full variable domain (remainder filled in from reference TRBV5-1 and TRBJ1-1): KAGVTQTPRYLIKTRGQQVTLSCSPISGHRSVSWYQQTPGQGLQFLFEYFSETQRNKGNFPGRFSGRQFSNSRSEMNVSTLELGDSALYLCASSPTRQVRTEAFFGQGTRLTVV.